This T cell receptor (beta chain) is from a study of cytomegalovirus exposure and HLA in healthy donors. The PCR contained 60 Vbeta and 13 Jbeta primers. Repertoires were generated with immunoSEQ multiplex PCR, while TCRdb's copy carries only in-frame clones and drops some. The sample lists 89,000 or so clones, about 81% occurring once. The source of this sequence is a man aged 55 to 70 in good health and CMV-seronegative. Material for sequencing was PBMCs.

The CDR3 loop is CASSFFGTGDYSNQPQHF. CDR3 coding DNA: TGTGCCAGCAGCTTCTTTGGGACAGGAGATTATAGCAATCAGCCCCAGCATTTT. This chain links TRBV5-6 with TRBJ1-5, with 8 positions matching TRBD1. With V trimmed by 2 bases and J by 0 bases, 10 bases remained unmatched. The germline CDR1 and CDR2 sequences are SGHDT and YYEEEE. The CDR3 totals 18 residues.